The source of this T cell receptor (beta chain) is a study of T cell clusters in autoimmune cytopenias. Each sample's input was roughly 230 ng genomic DNA, 35,000 to 40,000 genome equivalents. TRB was amplified by touch-down multiplex PCR, primer pools A and B combined. One entry per CDR3 protein, without DNA, is what TCRdb gives after re-calling the multiplex PCR reads. The sample table sets out thousands of distinct CDR3 sequences. The CDR3 extends over 16 amino acids. Germline V gene sequence: CDR1 LNHDA, CDR2 SQIVND (reference sequence). The same sample was also used in a study of T cell repertoires in aging, cancer and after chemotherapy.

This sequence was found in a human donor in good health. The sequencing input was peripheral blood. The chain is built from TRBV19 and TRBJ2-7; absent DNA, TCRdb's TRBD1 call cannot be checked. CDR3 amino acids: CASSIDGGDGSYEQYF.